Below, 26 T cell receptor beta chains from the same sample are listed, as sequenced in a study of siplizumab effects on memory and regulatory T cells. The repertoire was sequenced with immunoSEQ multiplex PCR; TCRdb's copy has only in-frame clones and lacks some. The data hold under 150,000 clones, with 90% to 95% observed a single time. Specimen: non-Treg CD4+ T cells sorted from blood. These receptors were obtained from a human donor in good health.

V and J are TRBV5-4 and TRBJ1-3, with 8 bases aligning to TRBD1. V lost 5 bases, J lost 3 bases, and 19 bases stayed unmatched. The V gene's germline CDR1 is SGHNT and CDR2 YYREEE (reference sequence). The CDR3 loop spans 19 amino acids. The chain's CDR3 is CASRQDGTGGLSHGNTIYF. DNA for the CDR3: TGTGCCAGCAGGCAGGACGGGACAGGTGGATTGTCGCATGGAAACACCATATATTTT.

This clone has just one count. The CDR3 DNA reads as TGTGCCAGCAGCCTGACAGCTTCGAACACCGGGGAGCTGTTTTTT. The encoded protein is CASSLTASNTGELFF. This sequence joins TRBV7-2 and TRBJ2-2; tentatively, D is TRBD1 (5 bases). Looked up from germline, CDR1 is SGHTA and CDR2 is FQGNSA. This CDR3 is built from 15 residues. V dropped 5 bases and J dropped 0 bases, with 10 bases sitting between them.

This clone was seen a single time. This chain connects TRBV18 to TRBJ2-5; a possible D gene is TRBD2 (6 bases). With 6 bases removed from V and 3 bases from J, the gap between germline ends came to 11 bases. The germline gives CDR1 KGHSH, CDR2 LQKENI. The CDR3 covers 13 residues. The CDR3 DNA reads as TGTGCCAGCTCTCTCCCGGGGGAAGAGACCCAGTACTTC. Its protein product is CASSLPGEETQYF.

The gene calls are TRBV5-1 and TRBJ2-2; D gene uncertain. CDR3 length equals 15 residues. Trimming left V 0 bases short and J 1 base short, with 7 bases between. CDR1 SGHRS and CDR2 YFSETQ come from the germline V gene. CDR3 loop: CASSLARGNTGELFF. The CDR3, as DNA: TGCGCCAGCAGCTTGGCCCGTGGGAACACCGGGGAGCTGTTTTTT.

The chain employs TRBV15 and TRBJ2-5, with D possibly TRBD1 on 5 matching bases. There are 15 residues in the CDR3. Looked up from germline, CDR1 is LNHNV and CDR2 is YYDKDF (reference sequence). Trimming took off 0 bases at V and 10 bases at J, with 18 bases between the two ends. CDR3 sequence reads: CATSRDLAGYDDQYF. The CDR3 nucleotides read TGTGCCACCAGCAGAGATTTGGCAGGGTATGATGACCAGTACTTC.

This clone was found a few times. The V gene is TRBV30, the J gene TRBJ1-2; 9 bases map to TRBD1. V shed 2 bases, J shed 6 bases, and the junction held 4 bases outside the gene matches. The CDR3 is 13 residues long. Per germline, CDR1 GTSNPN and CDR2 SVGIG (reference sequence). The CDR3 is CAWSFRDRDGYTF. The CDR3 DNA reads TGTGCCTGGAGTTTCCGGGACAGGGATGGCTACACCTTC.

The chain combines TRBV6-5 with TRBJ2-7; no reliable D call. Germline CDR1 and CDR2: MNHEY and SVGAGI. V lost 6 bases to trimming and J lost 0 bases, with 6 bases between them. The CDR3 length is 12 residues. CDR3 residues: CASRTSSYEQYF. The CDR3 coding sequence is TGTGCCAGCAGGACCAGCTCCTACGAGCAGTACTTC.

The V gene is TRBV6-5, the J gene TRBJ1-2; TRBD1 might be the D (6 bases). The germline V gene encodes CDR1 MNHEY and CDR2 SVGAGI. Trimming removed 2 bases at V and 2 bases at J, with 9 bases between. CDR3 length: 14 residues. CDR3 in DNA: TGTGCCAGCAGTTACGGGGGGCAGAACTATGGCTACACCTTC. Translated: CASSYGGQNYGYTF.

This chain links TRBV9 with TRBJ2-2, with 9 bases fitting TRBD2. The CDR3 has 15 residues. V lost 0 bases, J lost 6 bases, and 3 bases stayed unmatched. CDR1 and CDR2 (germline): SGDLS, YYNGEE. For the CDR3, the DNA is TGTGCCAGCAGCGTAGGCGGGGGGGCCCCCGGGGAGCTGTTTTTT. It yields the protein CASSVGGGAPGELFF. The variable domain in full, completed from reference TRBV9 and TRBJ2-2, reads DSGVTQTPKHLITATGQRVTLRCSPRSGDLSVYWYQQSLDQGLQFLIQYYNGEERAKGNILERFSAQQFPDLHSELNLSSLELGDSALYFCASSVGGGAPGELFFGEGSRLTVL.

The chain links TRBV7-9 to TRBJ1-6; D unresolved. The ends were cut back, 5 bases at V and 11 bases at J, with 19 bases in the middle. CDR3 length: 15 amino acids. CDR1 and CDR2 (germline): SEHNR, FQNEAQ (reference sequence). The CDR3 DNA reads TGTGCCAGCAGCGCATCCGGGAAGGGAAGGGCACCCCTCCACTTT. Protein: CASSASGKGRAPLHF.

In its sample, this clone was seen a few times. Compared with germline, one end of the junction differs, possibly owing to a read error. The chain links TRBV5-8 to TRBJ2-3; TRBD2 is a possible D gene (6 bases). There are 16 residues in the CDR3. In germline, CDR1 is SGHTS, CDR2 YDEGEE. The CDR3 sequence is CASRRGSPTSTYTQYF. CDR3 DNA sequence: TGTGCCAGCAGAAGAGGGTCACCCACTAGCACATATACGCAGTATTTT.

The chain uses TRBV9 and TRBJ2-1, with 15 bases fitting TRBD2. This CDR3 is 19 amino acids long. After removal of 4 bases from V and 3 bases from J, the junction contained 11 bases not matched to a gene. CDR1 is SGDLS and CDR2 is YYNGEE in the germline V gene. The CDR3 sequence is CASSPRRTSGREDYNEQFF. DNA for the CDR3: TGTGCCAGCAGCCCGCGAAGGACTAGCGGGAGGGAAGACTACAATGAGCAGTTCTTC.

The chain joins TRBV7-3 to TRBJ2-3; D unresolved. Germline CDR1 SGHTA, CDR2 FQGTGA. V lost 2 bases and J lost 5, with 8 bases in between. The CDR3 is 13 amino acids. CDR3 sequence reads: CASSLAPQDTQYF. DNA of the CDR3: TGTGCCAGCAGCTTAGCCCCACAAGATACGCAGTATTTT.

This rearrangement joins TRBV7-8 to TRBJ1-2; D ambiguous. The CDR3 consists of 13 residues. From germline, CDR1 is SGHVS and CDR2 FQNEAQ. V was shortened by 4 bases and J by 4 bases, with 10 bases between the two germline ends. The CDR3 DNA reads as TGTGCCAGCAGCTCCGGACGGGGCTATGGCTACACCTTC. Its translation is CASSSGRGYGYTF. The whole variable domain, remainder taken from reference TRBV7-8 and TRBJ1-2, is GAGVSQSPRYKVAKRGQDVALRCDPISGHVSLFWYQQALGQGPEFLTYFQNEAQLDKSGLPSDRFFAERPEGSVSTLKIQRTQQEDSAVYLCASSSGRGYGYTFGSGTRLTVV.

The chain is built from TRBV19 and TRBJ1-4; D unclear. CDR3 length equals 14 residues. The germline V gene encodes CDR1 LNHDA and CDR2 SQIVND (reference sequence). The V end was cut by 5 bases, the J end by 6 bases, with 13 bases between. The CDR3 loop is CASSGGTNYEKLFF. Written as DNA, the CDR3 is TGTGCCAGTAGTGGAGGCACAAATTATGAAAAACTGTTTTTT.

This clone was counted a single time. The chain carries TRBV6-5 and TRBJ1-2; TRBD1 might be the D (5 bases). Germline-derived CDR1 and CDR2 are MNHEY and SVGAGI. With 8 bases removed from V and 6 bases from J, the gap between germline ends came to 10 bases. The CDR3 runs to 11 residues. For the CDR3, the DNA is TGTGCCAGCTTCCGAGGGGATGGCTACACCTTC. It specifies CASFRGDGYTF.

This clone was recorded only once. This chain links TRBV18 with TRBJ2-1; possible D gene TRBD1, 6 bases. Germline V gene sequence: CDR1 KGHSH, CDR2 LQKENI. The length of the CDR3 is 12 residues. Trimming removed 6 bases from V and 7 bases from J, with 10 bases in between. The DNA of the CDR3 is TGTGCCAGCTCCCACAGGGTTAATGAGCAGTTCTTC. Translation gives CASSHRVNEQFF.

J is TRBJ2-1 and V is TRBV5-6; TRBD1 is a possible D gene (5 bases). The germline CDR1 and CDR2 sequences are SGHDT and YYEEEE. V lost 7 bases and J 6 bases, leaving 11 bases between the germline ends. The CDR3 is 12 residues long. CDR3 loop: CASRRQFNEQFF. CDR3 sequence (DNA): TGTGCCAGCCGGAGACAGTTCAATGAGCAGTTCTTC.

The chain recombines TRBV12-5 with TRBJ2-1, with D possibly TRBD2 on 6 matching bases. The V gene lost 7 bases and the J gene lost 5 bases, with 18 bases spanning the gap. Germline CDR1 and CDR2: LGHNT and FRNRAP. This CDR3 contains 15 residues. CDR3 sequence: CASVRFVREDNEQFF. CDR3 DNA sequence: TGTGCTAGTGTCCGGTTCGTTAGGGAGGACAATGAGCAGTTCTTC.

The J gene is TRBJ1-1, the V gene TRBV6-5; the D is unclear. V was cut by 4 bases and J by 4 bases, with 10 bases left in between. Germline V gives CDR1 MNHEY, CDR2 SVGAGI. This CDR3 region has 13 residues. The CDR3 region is CASSSREGTEAFF. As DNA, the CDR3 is TGTGCCAGCAGTTCCCGTGAGGGCACTGAAGCTTTCTTT.

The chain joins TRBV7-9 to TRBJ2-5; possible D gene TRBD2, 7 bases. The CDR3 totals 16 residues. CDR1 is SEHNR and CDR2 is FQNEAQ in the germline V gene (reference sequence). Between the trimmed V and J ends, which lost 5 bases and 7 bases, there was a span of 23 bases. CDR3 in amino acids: CASSGGGSGSRGTQYF. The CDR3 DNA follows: TGTGCCAGCAGCGGGGGCGGGAGTGGATCTCGGGGGACCCAGTACTTC. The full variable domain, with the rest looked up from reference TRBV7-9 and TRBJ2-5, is DTGVSQNPRHKITKRGQNVTFRCDPISEHNRLYWYRQTLGQGPEFLTYFQNEAQLEKSRLLSDRFSAERPKGSFSTLEIQRTEQGDSAMYLCASSGGGSGSRGTQYFGPGTRLLVL.

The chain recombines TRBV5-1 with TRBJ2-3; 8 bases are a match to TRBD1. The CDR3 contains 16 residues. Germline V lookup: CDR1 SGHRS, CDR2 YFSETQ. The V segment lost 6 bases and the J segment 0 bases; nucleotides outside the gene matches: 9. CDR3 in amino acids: CASTETGATSTDTQYF. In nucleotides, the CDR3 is TGCGCCAGCACCGAGACAGGGGCGACTAGCACAGATACGCAGTATTTT.

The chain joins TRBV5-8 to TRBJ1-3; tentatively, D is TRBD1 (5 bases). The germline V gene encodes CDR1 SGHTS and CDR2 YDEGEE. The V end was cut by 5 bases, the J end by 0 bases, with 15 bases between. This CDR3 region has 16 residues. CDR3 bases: TGTGCCAGCAGTTCCGGGACGGGATACTCTGGAAACACCATATATTTT. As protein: CASSSGTGYSGNTIYF.

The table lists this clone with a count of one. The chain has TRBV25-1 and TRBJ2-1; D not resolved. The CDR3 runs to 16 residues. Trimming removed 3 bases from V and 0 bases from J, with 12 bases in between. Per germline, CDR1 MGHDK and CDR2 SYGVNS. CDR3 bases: TGTGCCAGCAGTGATATGCGGCCTGACTCCTACAATGAGCAGTTCTTC. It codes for CASSDMRPDSYNEQFF. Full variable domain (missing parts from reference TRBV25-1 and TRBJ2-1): EADIYQTPRYLVIGTGKKITLECSQTMGHDKMYWYQQDPGMELHLIHYSYGVNSTEKGDLSSESTVSRIRTEHFPLTLESARPSHTSQYLCASSDMRPDSYNEQFFGPGTRLTVL.

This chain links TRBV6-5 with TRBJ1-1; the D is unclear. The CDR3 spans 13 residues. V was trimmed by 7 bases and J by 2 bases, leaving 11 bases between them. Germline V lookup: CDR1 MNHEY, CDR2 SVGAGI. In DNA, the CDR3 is TGTGCCAGCAAAATTACCCGAAACACTGAAGCTTTCTTT. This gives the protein CASKITRNTEAFF.

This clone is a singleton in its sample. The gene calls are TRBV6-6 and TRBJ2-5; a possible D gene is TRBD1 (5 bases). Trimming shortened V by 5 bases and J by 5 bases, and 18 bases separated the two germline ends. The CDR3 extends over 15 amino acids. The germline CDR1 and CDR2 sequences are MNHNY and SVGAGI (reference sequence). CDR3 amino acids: CASSNSRVSSETQYF. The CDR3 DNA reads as TGTGCCAGCAGTAACAGCAGGGTTAGTAGTGAGACCCAGTACTTC.